The entry that follows covers one T cell receptor (beta chain) sequence. This receptor's antigen is unknown. No quality values exist for individual bases; no much larger clone is one base distant. Deletion took 1 base off V and 6 bases off J, with a span of 8 bases between the germline ends. CDR1 SEHNR and CDR2 FQNEAQ were looked up in the germline V gene (reference sequence). The CDR3 runs 13 amino acids, cysteine and phenylalanine included. Only the CDR3 DNA stays, 39 bases, in frame from base 1. The data are from a study of blood T cell repertoires in COVID-19 (dated by TCRdb to 2019 to 2021). About the full investigation: The collaborator samples originated in the United States, Italy and Spain and spanned the acute and convalescent phases of COVID-19. Subjects who had been exposed to COVID-19, were actively infected with it, or had recovered from it provided the deeply sampled blood TCRbeta repertoires that made up the dataset. The repertoires were released in a freely available public database meant as a resource for research on the immune response to SARS-CoV-2. Samples were obtained from the ongoing ImmuneRACE study (first 160 participants) and from about 1,300 subjects provided by 6 global collaborators. The prospective study material was composed of cDNA or gDNA derived from T cells, B-cell-depleted T cells, or PBMCs. Where HLA class I and class II types were available, the types were taken from metadata supplied by the sample provider, not from assay-based typing. A de-identified subject ID, COVID-19 status, age in years and sex were almost always included in the sample metadata. Overall study outcomes, separate from this receptor: The amount of clinical and demographic metadata varied by source and participant and was provided uncurated.

One collaborating source in Seattle enrolled patients while the patients were actively infected and followed the patients over time throughout the course of disease. Collaborating institutions collected whole blood in K2EDTA tubes following their own protocols. For TCRbeta analysis, collaborators shipped samples in one of three forms: frozen whole blood, isolated PBMCs, or DNA extracted from either of those sample types. TCRbeta CDR3 regions were amplified from genomic DNA using the immunoSEQ Assay, a bias-controlled multiplex PCR. As for the authors' bioinformatics: The number of nucleated cells in each sample was estimated by amplification of reference gene primers within the assay. Sequence reads were collapsed and filtered to measure the absolute abundance of every unique TCRbeta CDR3 rearrangement. For each sample, productive Simpson clonality was calculated as the square root of Simpson's diversity index over productive rearrangements. This immuneACCESS table, as held by TCRdb, lists in-frame sequences with V and J called but not all clones. Of the missing ones, under half trace to an unresolved V gene in checked studies; the others have no known cause. D and trimming come from the DNA, and the V and J calls and clone size come from that table. The sample profile shows some 500,000 clones; roughly nine tenths of them were found once. The ten top clones hold roughly 8.3% of the sample.

Here the chain combines TRBV7-9 and TRBJ2-3; tentative D gene TRBD2, with 6 bases matching. Sequences were obtained from peripheral blood. This receptor was identified in a woman aged 45-60 years with COVID-19, enrolled during active disease. CDR3 protein: CASSLVGRDTQYF. Read as DNA, the sequence is TGTGCCAGCAGCTTAGTGGGGAGGGATACGCAGTATTTT.